This is a list of T cell receptor beta chains from one sample in a study of cytomegalovirus exposure and HLA in healthy donors. Here immunoSEQ multiplex PCR was the method, and the copy in TCRdb shows in-frame clones only, minus some. In the table there are 200,000 to 250,000 clones, approximately 80% of which are singletons. The material sequenced was PBMCs. Receptor source: a woman in her 30s in good health and CMV-seropositive. Each CDR3 is given with its conserved first and last residue. A D gene is named only where the DNA matches it firmly.

.	TRBV28	TRBJ2-1	TGTGCCAGCAGTTTAGCCGCATACAATGAGCAGTTCTTC	CASSLAAYNEQFF
.	TRBV29-1	TRBJ1-4	TGCAGCGTACAACTCCAGGCAACTAATGAAAAACTGTTTTTT	CSVQLQATNEKLFF
.	TRBV6-5	TRBJ2-7	TGTGCCAGCAGTCGAGTGGGGGCGTTGGACGAGCAGTACTTC	CASSRVGALDEQYF
.	TRBV5-1	TRBJ2-1	TGCGCCAGCAGCCCGCGAGGGGGCAATGAGCAGTTCTTC	CASSPRGGNEQFF
.	TRBV29-1	TRBJ2-1	TGCAGCGTTGAACCGGGACTCGCCTACAATGAGCAGTTCTTC	CSVEPGLAYNEQFF
.	TRBV6-5	TRBJ2-5	TGTGCCAGCACCAGCGAGGGGGAGACCCAGTACTTC	CASTSEGETQYF
TRBD1	TRBV4-1	TRBJ2-2	TGCGCCAGCAGCCCCTTGACAGGGGGTAACACCGGGGAGCTGTTTTTT	CASSPLTGGNTGELFF
.	TRBV27	TRBJ1-5	TGTGCCAGCAGTTTACGCAAGGACAGCCATAGCAATCAGCCCCAGCATTTT	CASSLRKDSHSNQPQHF
TRBD1	TRBV19	TRBJ2-7	TGTGCCAGTAGTATAGCGGGACAGGGCCTCTACGAGCAGTACTTC	CASSIAGQGLYEQYF
TRBD1	TRBV30	TRBJ2-7	TGTGCCTGGCATGGCCCGGGACAGGGCTACGAGCAGTACTTC	CAWHGPGQGYEQYF
.	TRBV4-2	TRBJ1-1	TGTGCCAGCAGCCAAGCCGGAAAGAACACTGAAGCTTTCTTT	CASSQAGKNTEAFF
.	TRBV10-1	TRBJ1-1	TGCGCCAGCAGGGAATCTAGGAACACTGAAGCTTTCTTT	CASRESRNTEAFF
TRBD2	TRBV29-1	TRBJ2-1	TGCAGCGTTGGCCCTGGCGGGAGTTCCTACAATGAGCAGTTCTTC	CSVGPGGSSYNEQFF
.	TRBV11-1	TRBJ1-2	TGTGCCAGCAGCTTAGCCGGCGGAGACTATGGCTACACCTTC	CASSLAGGDYGYTF
.	TRBV5-6	TRBJ1-5	TGTGCCAGCAGCTACCCTATCGGGGGCGTCAGCAATCAGCCCCAGCATTTT	CASSYPIGGVSNQPQHF
.	TRBV27	TRBJ2-7	TGTGCCAGCAGTTTATTTGGACAAAGATACGAGCAGTACTTC	CASSLFGQRYEQYF
TRBD2	TRBV29-1	TRBJ2-1	TGCAGCGTTGAAGAGCCGGGACTAGCGATCAATGAGCAGTTCTTC	CSVEEPGLAINEQFF
.	TRBV2	TRBJ2-7	TGTGCCAGCAGTGAAGGTTCCCAGGCGGCAGCGAACTACGAGCAGTACTTC	CASSEGSQAAANYEQYF